This T cell receptor beta chain emerged from a study of blood T cell repertoires in COVID-19 (dated by TCRdb to 2018 to 2021). About the investigation overall: The collaborator samples originated in the United States, Italy and Spain and spanned the acute and convalescent phases of COVID-19. Where HLA class I and class II types were available, the types were taken from metadata supplied by the sample provider, not from assay-based typing. The prospective study material was composed of cDNA or gDNA derived from T cells, B-cell-depleted T cells, or PBMCs. The samples were drawn from the first 160 participants of the ongoing ImmuneRACE study and from 950 to 1,500 subjects provided by 6 global collaborators. A de-identified subject ID, COVID-19 status, age in years and sex were almost always included in the sample metadata. The repertoires were released in a freely available public database intended as a resource for research on the immune response to SARS-CoV-2. Subjects who had been exposed to COVID-19, were actively infected with it, or had recovered from it provided the deeply sampled blood TCRbeta repertoires that made up the dataset. Study-wide conclusions, independent of this receptor: The amount of clinical and demographic metadata varied by source and participant and was provided uncurated.

A second Seattle source provided samples from volunteer blood donors who had recovered from COVID-19. Collaborating institutions collected whole blood in K2EDTA tubes following their own protocols. For TCRbeta analysis, collaborators shipped samples as frozen whole blood, isolated PBMCs, or DNA extracted from either of those sample types. For this clone: The specificity of this receptor is unknown. No qualities accompany the bases; no much larger clone lies one base away.

Reading the germline V gene (reference sequence) gives CDR1 LGHDT and CDR2 YNNKEL. The V and J ends are trimmed by 0 bases and 6 bases, leaving 9 bases between them. Inclusive of the bounding cysteine and phenylalanine, the CDR3 is 14 residues long. The kept DNA is CDR3 alone, 42 bases in frame from the first base. The immunoSEQ Assay, a bias-controlled multiplex PCR, was used to amplify TCRbeta CDR3 regions from genomic DNA. The published analysis was carried out like this. Nucleated cell counts per sample were estimated from amplification of reference gene primers within the assay. To quantify the absolute abundance of each unique TCRbeta CDR3 rearrangement, sequence reads were collapsed and filtered. For each sample, productive Simpson clonality was calculated as the square root of Simpson's diversity index across productive rearrangements. TCRdb limited this immuneACCESS table to in-frame rearrangements with V and J called. A share of clones is missing; checked studies link under half to unresolved V genes, and the rest is unexplained. The V and J calls and clone size come from that table; D and trimming were worked out from the DNA. Present in this sample are under 200,000 clones, around 90% of which were seen just once. The top ten constitute roughly 4% of the sample.

The receptor comes from a woman aged 60-75 years who had recovered from COVID-19. The chain employs TRBV3-1 (or the pseudogene TRBV3-2) and TRBJ2-1; no D segment can be confidently identified. Input material: peripheral blood. The sequenced DNA: TGTGCCAGCAGCCAAGACTGCGGCCCCAATGAGCAGTTCTTC. It codes for CASSQDCGPNEQFF.